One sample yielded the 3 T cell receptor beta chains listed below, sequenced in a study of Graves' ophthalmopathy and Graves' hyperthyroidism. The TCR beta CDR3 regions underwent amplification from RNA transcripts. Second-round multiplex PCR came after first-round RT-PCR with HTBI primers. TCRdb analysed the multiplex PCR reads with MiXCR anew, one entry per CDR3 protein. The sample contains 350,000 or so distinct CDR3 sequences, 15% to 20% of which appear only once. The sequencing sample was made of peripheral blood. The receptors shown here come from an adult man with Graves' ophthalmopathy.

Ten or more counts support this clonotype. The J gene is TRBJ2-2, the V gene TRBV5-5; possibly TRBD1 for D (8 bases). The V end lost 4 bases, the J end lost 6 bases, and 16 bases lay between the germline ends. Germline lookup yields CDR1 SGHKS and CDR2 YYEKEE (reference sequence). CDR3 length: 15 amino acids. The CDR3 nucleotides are TGTGCCAGCAGCACCCGACAGGGGAGGGCCGGGGAGCTGTTTTTT. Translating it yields CASSTRQGRAGELFF.

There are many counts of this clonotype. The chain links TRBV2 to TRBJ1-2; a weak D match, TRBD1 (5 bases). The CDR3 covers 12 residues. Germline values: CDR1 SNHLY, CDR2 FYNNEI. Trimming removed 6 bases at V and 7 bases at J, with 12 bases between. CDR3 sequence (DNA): TGTGCCAGCAGCCAGGGCTGGGCTGGCTACACCTTC. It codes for CASSQGWAGYTF.

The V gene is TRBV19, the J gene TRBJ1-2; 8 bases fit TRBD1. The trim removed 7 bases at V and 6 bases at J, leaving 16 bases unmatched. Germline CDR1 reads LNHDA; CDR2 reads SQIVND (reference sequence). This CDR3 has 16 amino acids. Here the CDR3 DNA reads TGTGCCAGTACCCTCGTTTACAGGGGGAAATTCGATGGCTACACCTTC. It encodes CASTLVYRGKFDGYTF. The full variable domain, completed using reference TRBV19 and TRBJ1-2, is DGGITQSPKYLFRKEGQNVTLSCEQNLNHDAMYWYRQDPGQGLRLIYYSQIVNDFQKGDIAEGYSVSREKKESFPLTVTSAQKNPTAFYLCASTLVYRGKFDGYTFGSGTRLTVV.